The 2 T cell receptor beta chains listed next were all sequenced from one sample in a study of CD8+CD57+ T cells in acquired aplastic anemia. CDR3 and TCR beta VDJ profiling relied on genomic DNA as the template. TCRdb used MiXCR to reprocess the reads, holding one entry per CDR3 protein. Seen here are 150,000 to 200,000 distinct CDR3 sequences, just over 45% observed once, and the top ten hold approximately 2.9%. Specimen: sorted CD4+, CD8+, or CD8+CD57+ T cells (not recorded which) from PBMCs. These receptors were collected from a human donor in good health.

Comments on this clonotype: The junction and the germline gene differ at one end; a read error may be behind it. This chain uses TRBV6-2 or TRBV6-3 with TRBJ2-1; 10 bases line up with TRBD2. Per the germline V gene, CDR1 is MNHEY and CDR2 is SVGEGT. CDR3 length: 17 amino acids. The CDR3 region is CAISYLEGTSAYNEQFF. The CDR3 bases are TGTGCCATCAGTTATCTCGAGGGGACTAGCGCCTACAATGAGCAGTTCTTC.

CDR3 DNA sequence: TGTGCCAGCAGCTTACAGGGAGGTTTCAATCAGCCCCAGCATTTT. Protein: CASSLQGGFNQPQHF. J is TRBJ1-5 and V is TRBV2; D perhaps matches TRBD1 (6 bases). The CDR3 has 15 residues. V dropped 6 bases and J dropped 3 bases, with 15 bases sitting between them. CDR1 is SNHLY, CDR2 FYNNEI, per germline.